The 24 T cell receptor beta chains below were found in one sample sequenced in a study of CD8 T cells in Susac syndrome. Reverse transcription used about 0.45 to 1 ug RNA and random hexamers. TCRdb processed the immunoSEQ multiplex PCR reads anew with MiXCR; each CDR3 protein has one entry. The sample includes some 180,000 distinct CDR3 sequences, less than 95% of them seen just once. The specimen sequenced was CD4+ T cells from PBMCs. These receptors all stem from a human donor in good health.

The rearrangement links TRBV20-1 to TRBJ1-5; TRBD1 is a possible D gene (6 bases). Germline V lookup: CDR1 DFQATT, CDR2 SNEGSKA (reference sequence). This CDR3 has 13 amino acids. Trimming cost V 5 bases and J 3 bases, with 11 bases left between them. Here the CDR3 reads CSAVRDTNQPQHF. The CDR3 DNA sequence: TGCAGTGCTGTCCGGGACACCAATCAGCCCCAGCATTTT.

On this clonotype: At one of its ends the junction is not consistent with the germline gene, which may arise from a read error. The gene calls are TRBV20-1 and TRBJ1-5; perhaps TRBD1 as D (6 bases). From germline, CDR1 is DFQATT and CDR2 SNEGSKA (reference sequence). The CDR3 runs to 14 residues. The CDR3: CSARGGFGNQPQHF. For the CDR3, the DNA is TGCAGTGCCAGAGGGGGGTTCGGCAATCAGCCCCAGCATTTT.

The CDR3 nucleotides are TGTGCCAGCGAACACCACCCAGAGGATGAGCAGTTCTTC. Protein sequence: CASEHHPEDEQFF. The chain employs TRBV11-1 and TRBJ2-1; D remains ambiguous. Germline assignment: CDR1 SGHAT and CDR2 FQDESV (reference sequence). The CDR3 totals 13 residues. V lost 8 bases and J 8 bases, leaving 16 bases between the germline ends.

The CDR3 sequence is CASSQQRNSGRASNEQFF. As DNA, the CDR3 is TGTGCCAGCAGCCAACAGCGAAATAGCGGGAGGGCCTCAAATGAGCAGTTCTTC. V is TRBV3-1 and J is TRBJ2-1; 11 bases map to TRBD2. Germline CDR1 LGHDT, CDR2 YNNKEL (reference sequence). This CDR3 has 18 residues. V lost 2 bases to trimming and J lost 7 bases; unmatched junction nucleotides: 13.

The V call is TRBV4-3, the J call TRBJ2-4; 14 bases align to TRBD2. Germline CDR1 reads LGHNA; CDR2 reads YSLEER. The CDR3 runs 16 residues. Losses at the gene ends were 4 bases for V and 8 bases for J; bases not matched to a gene: 7. CDR3: CASSRAGLAGGDIQYF. In DNA, the CDR3 is TGCGCCAGCAGCCGAGCTGGACTAGCGGGAGGAGACATTCAGTACTTC.

This clonotype occurred once. V is TRBV20-1 and J is TRBJ2-7; D is uncertain. V was trimmed by 0 bases and J by 5 bases, leaving 20 bases between them. Germline values: CDR1 DFQATT, CDR2 SNEGSKA (reference sequence). This CDR3 comprises 16 residues. This CDR3 is CSARDPQTSIGNEQYF. The CDR3, as DNA: TGCAGTGCTAGAGATCCCCAGACATCCATCGGCAACGAGCAGTACTTC.

The genes are TRBV3-1 and TRBJ2-1; D is possibly TRBD1 or TRBD2 (5 bases each). The CDR3 has 14 amino acids. Trimming pared 5 bases from V and 4 bases from J, leaving 12 bases between. The germline gives CDR1 LGHDT, CDR2 YNNKEL (reference sequence). The CDR3 here is CASSVGALYNEQFF. CDR3 nucleotide sequence: TGTGCCAGCAGCGTCGGGGCCCTTTACAATGAGCAGTTCTTC.

The rearrangement joins TRBV25-1 to TRBJ2-1, with 7 nucleotides matching TRBD2. This CDR3 is built from 15 residues. CDR1 and CDR2 from the germline V gene are MGHDK and SYGVNS. V gave up 5 bases and J gave up 2 bases; unmatched junction bases: 6. The CDR3 DNA reads as TGTGCCAGCAGTAAAGCGGGGCGTACCTACAATGAGCAGTTCTTC. This translates into CASSKAGRTYNEQFF.

This chain connects TRBV20-1 to TRBJ1-4; D not resolved. Germline CDR1 reads DFQATT; CDR2 reads SNEGSKA (reference sequence). The V end lost 3 bases, the J end lost 1 base, and 15 bases lay between the germline ends. The CDR3 has 16 residues. The CDR3 DNA sequence: TGCAGTGCTAGGTCTCCCCGCGGAGGAACTAATGAAAAACTGTTTTTT. It translates to CSARSPRGGTNEKLFF.

CDR3 region: CASSYSGEMDTQYF. The CDR3 DNA follows: TGTGCCAGCAGTTACTCCGGAGAGATGGATACGCAGTATTTT. V and J are TRBV6-5 and TRBJ2-3; no reliable D call. V was clipped by 0 bases and J by 6 bases, with 10 bases between them. This CDR3 has 14 residues. Germline CDR1 is MNHEY and CDR2 is SVGAGI.

V gene TRBV27 combines with J gene TRBJ2-7; D is uncertain. There are 14 residues in the CDR3. CDR1 is MNHEY, CDR2 SMNVEV, per germline (reference sequence). V was trimmed by 6 bases and J by 1 base, leaving 13 bases between them. Written as DNA, the CDR3 is TGTGCCAGCAGACAGAGAGACATATCCTACGAGCAGTACTTC. Amino acids: CASRQRDISYEQYF.

The gene calls are TRBV6-2 or TRBV6-3 and TRBJ1-1, with TRBD1 as a possible D gene (5 bases). The CDR3 runs 15 residues. Germline CDR1 reads MNHEY; CDR2 reads SVGEGT. V was clipped by 2 bases and J by 0 bases, with 10 bases between them. CDR3 in amino acids: CASSYNGHLNTEAFF. The CDR3 bases are TGTGCCAGCAGTTACAACGGACACTTGAACACTGAAGCTTTCTTT.

The CDR3 is CSASHSGTDTQYF. CDR3 coding DNA: TGCAGTGCTAGCCACAGCGGCACAGATACGCAGTATTTT. V is TRBV20-1 and J is TRBJ2-3, with D unclear. Germline CDR1 DFQATT, CDR2 SNEGSKA (reference sequence). V was trimmed by 3 bases and J by 1 base, leaving 8 bases between them. The CDR3 contains 13 residues.

The V call is TRBV13, the J call TRBJ2-7; D is uncertain. This CDR3 has 13 amino acids. Per the germline V gene, CDR1 is PRHDT and CDR2 is FYEKMQ (reference sequence). V was shortened by 2 bases and J by 0 bases, with 5 bases between the two germline ends. As DNA, the CDR3 is TGTGCCAGCAGCTTACATGCCTCCTACGAGCAGTACTTC. Amino acid sequence: CASSLHASYEQYF. Full variable domain (remainder filled in from reference TRBV13 and TRBJ2-7): AAGVIQSPRHLIKEKRETATLKCYPIPRHDTVYWYQQGPGQDPQFLISFYEKMQSDKGSIPDRFSAQQFSDYHSELNMSSLELGDSALYFCASSLHASYEQYFGPGTRLTVT.

This sequence joins TRBV7-2 and TRBJ2-3; D is unresolved. V dropped 5 bases and J dropped 1 base, with 7 bases sitting between them. The germline CDR1 and CDR2 sequences are SGHTA and FQGNSA. The CDR3 totals 13 residues. CDR3 DNA sequence: TGTGCCAGCAGCCCTAGTGGCACAGATACGCAGTATTTT. Its translation is CASSPSGTDTQYF.

The chain is built from TRBV28 and TRBJ2-4; D remains ambiguous. Germline CDR1 is MDHEN and CDR2 is SYDVKM. This CDR3 contains 13 residues. V was pared by 7 bases and J by 0 bases, with 7 bases between. The CDR3 protein is CASKDVAKNIQYF. Here the CDR3 DNA reads TGTGCCAGCAAGGACGTAGCCAAAAACATTCAGTACTTC.

This rearrangement joins TRBV12-3 or TRBV12-4 to TRBJ2-7, with 11 bases that match TRBD2. CDR3 length: 15 residues. Trimming cost V 7 bases and J 6 bases; bases outside gene matches: 11. The CDR3 DNA is TGTGCCAGCACCCGAACTAGCGGGGGTAGTAGCGAGCAGTACTTC. It encodes CASTRTSGGSSEQYF.

The J gene is TRBJ1-1, the V gene TRBV4-3; 9 bases are a match to TRBD1. Germline-derived CDR1 and CDR2 are LGHNA and YSLEER. J was trimmed by 0 bases and V by 3 bases; bases with no gene match: 2. The CDR3 spans 15 residues. The CDR3, as DNA: TGCGCCAGCAGCCATTGGACAGGGGTGAACACTGAAGCTTTCTTT. Encoded protein: CASSHWTGVNTEAFF.

V and J are TRBV7-2 and TRBJ1-2; D unclear. This CDR3 region has 13 residues. V lost 1 base, J lost 2 bases, and 5 bases lay in between. Germline V gives CDR1 SGHTA, CDR2 FQGNSA. Here the CDR3 DNA reads TGTGCCAGCAGCTTAGGACCAAACTATGGCTACACCTTC. It translates to CASSLGPNYGYTF.

The rearrangement joins TRBV19 to TRBJ2-1, with D perhaps TRBD2 (6 bases). Trimming pared 5 bases from V and 7 bases from J, leaving 21 bases between. This CDR3 has 16 amino acids. Germline assignment: CDR1 LNHDA and CDR2 SQIVND (reference sequence). CDR3 sequence: CASSPAPSVGFNEQFF. In DNA form, the CDR3 reads TGTGCCAGTAGTCCGGCCCCTAGCGTGGGATTTAATGAGCAGTTCTTC.

The rearrangement joins TRBV29-1 to TRBJ2-1; unclear D gene. The V end lost 0 bases, the J end lost 8 bases, and 8 bases lay between the germline ends. Germline CDR1 is SQVTM and CDR2 is ANQGSEA. The CDR3 is 12 residues long. CDR3 nucleotides: TGCAGCGTTGAAGAGAGCCCTGATGAGCAGTTCTTC. Protein sequence: CSVEESPDEQFF.

J is TRBJ2-7 and V is TRBV20-1, with a weak D call TRBD1 (5 bases). Trimming took off 0 bases at V and 0 bases at J, with 9 bases between the two ends. Per the germline V gene, CDR1 is DFQATT and CDR2 is SNEGSKA (reference sequence). This CDR3 region has 14 residues. The CDR3 spells CSARDQGNSYEQYF. In DNA form, the CDR3 reads TGCAGTGCTAGAGATCAGGGAAACTCCTACGAGCAGTACTTC.

This clonotype was recorded only once. The CDR3 is CAARGGEEQYF. The CDR3 nucleotides read TGTGCCGCTCGAGGGGGGGAGGAGCAGTACTTC. V usage is TRBV3-1 and J usage is TRBJ2-7; D is perhaps TRBD2 (7 bases). Per germline, CDR1 LGHDT and CDR2 YNNKEL (reference sequence). V gave up 11 bases and J gave up 7 bases, with 15 bases separating them. The CDR3 runs 11 residues.

V gene TRBV7-2 combines with J gene TRBJ2-3; TRBD2 might be the D (5 bases). V dropped 8 bases and J dropped 1 base, with 13 bases sitting between them. Germline V gene data show CDR1 as SGHTA and CDR2 as FQGNSA. The CDR3 covers 14 residues. CDR3 protein: CASSYEGRTDTQYF. CDR3 nucleotide sequence: TGTGCCAGCTCTTACGAGGGTCGCACAGATACGCAGTATTTT.